One sample yielded the 21 T cell receptor beta chains listed below, sequenced in a study of shared clonotypes between healthy human individuals. Profiled with immunoSEQ multiplex PCR; TCRdb holds only in-frame clones, not every one. The table has hundreds of thousands of clones, 90% to 95% seen once; the top ten hold roughly 24%. Selected positively for CCR7 and CD45RO-negative, naive CD8 cells excluded terminally differentiated effector memory CD45RA+ cells. Specimen: naive CD8+ T cells sorted from blood. All receptors derive from a man aged 25-45 years in good health.

The chain employs TRBV11-3 and TRBJ2-5; D perhaps matches TRBD2 (5 bases). CDR1 SGHNT and CDR2 YENEEA come from the germline V gene. CDR3 length equals 14 residues. V dropped 0 bases and J dropped 4 bases, with 9 bases sitting between them. CDR3 nucleotides: TGTGCCAGCAGCTTAGAGGGAGTGGGAGAGACCCAGTACTTC. It yields the protein CASSLEGVGETQYF.

V and J are TRBV6-6 and TRBJ2-1; 11 bases fit TRBD2. The ends lost 6 bases at V and 4 bases at J; junction bases unmatched: 5. The CDR3 length is 15 residues. Germline V CDR1 and CDR2: MNHNY, SVGAGI (reference sequence). CDR3 sequence reads: CASSPWTSGYNEQFF. CDR3 nucleotide sequence: TGTGCCAGCAGCCCCTGGACTAGCGGGTACAATGAGCAGTTCTTC.

The rearrangement links TRBV25-1 to TRBJ2-2; D gene unclear. The germline gives CDR1 MGHDK, CDR2 SYGVNS. The V gene lost 4 bases and the J gene lost 7 bases, with 10 bases spanning the gap. The CDR3 length is 13 residues. CDR3 in amino acids: CASSGNMFGELFF. CDR3 nucleotide sequence: TGTGCCAGCAGTGGGAATATGTTCGGGGAGCTGTTTTTT.

This sequence joins TRBV14 and TRBJ2-1, with no clear D. CDR3 size: 12 residues. The ends were cut back, 4 bases at V and 6 bases at J, with 7 bases in the middle. CDR1 is SGHDN, CDR2 FVKESK, per germline. The CDR3 DNA follows: TGTGCCAGCAGCCTCGCTAGCAATGAGCAGTTCTTC. This codes for CASSLASNEQFF.

This rearrangement joins TRBV29-1 to TRBJ2-1; possible D gene TRBD2, 6 bases. This CDR3 is built from 13 residues. Germline V CDR1 and CDR2: SQVTM, ANQGSEA. V lost 6 bases to trimming and J lost 5 bases, with 14 bases between them. The CDR3 nucleotides read TGCAGCGTCCCCGGACTAACCAACAATGAGCAGTTCTTC. Its protein product is CSVPGLTNNEQFF.

The rearrangement links TRBV27 to TRBJ2-1, with D tentatively TRBD1 (6 bases). Trimming took off 3 bases at V and 6 bases at J, with 18 bases between the two ends. The CDR3 sequence is 16 residues long. Germline V CDR1 and CDR2: MNHEY, SMNVEV (reference sequence). This CDR3 reads CASSFSAGADFNEQFF. DNA of the CDR3: TGTGCCAGCAGTTTTTCGGCAGGGGCGGACTTCAATGAGCAGTTCTTC.

The chain uses TRBV2 and TRBJ2-1; no definite D call. CDR1 is SNHLY, CDR2 FYNNEI, per germline. The CDR3 covers 15 residues. Between the trimmed V and J ends, which lost 2 bases and 7 bases, there was a span of 15 bases. This chain's CDR3 is CASSEPGVAWNEQFF. CDR3 nucleotide sequence: TGTGCCAGCAGTGAACCTGGAGTAGCCTGGAATGAGCAGTTCTTC. Complete variable domain (other parts from reference TRBV2 and TRBJ2-1): EPEVTQTPSHQVTQMGQEVILRCVPISNHLYFYWYRQILGQKVEFLVSFYNNEISEKSEIFDDQFSVERPDGSNFTLKIRSTKLEDSAMYFCASSEPGVAWNEQFFGPGTRLTVL.

The chain has TRBV19 and TRBJ2-1; 12 positions match TRBD1. Germline V gives CDR1 LNHDA, CDR2 SQIVND (reference sequence). Trimming removed 5 bases from V and 0 bases from J; junction bases left unmatched: 8. This CDR3 spans 18 amino acids. Written as DNA, the CDR3 is TGTGCCAGTAGTTGGGGGACAGGGGGCGGCGGCTCCTACAATGAGCAGTTCTTC. It translates to CASSWGTGGGGSYNEQFF.

The rearrangement links TRBV9 to TRBJ1-2; D gene uncertain. The germline V gene has CDR1 SGDLS and CDR2 YYNGEE. This CDR3 region has 14 residues. V lost 0 bases and J lost 7, with 13 bases in between. CDR3 sequence (DNA): TGTGCCAGCAGCGTAGCAATCGGACTGCGTGGCTACACCTTC. Translating gives CASSVAIGLRGYTF.

The V gene is TRBV7-6, the J gene TRBJ2-1, with D possibly called TRBD1 or TRBD2 (5 bases each). The CDR3 covers 17 residues. The germline CDR1 and CDR2 sequences are SGHVS and FNYEAQ. V was shortened by 4 bases and J by 8 bases, with 24 bases between the two germline ends. The CDR3 DNA reads as TGTGCCAGCAGCTCCCCCAGGGCGGGTCCGAATACGGATGAGCAGTTCTTC. Translation gives CASSSPRAGPNTDEQFF.

The chain combines TRBV7-9 with TRBJ1-4; 7 positions match TRBD1. Per germline, CDR1 SEHNR and CDR2 FQNEAQ (reference sequence). This CDR3 is built from 16 residues. The V and J ends lost 5 bases and 5 bases, in that order; junction bases with no gene match: 11. The CDR3 bases are TGTGCCAGCAGCGACCCTCGGACAGGCGCAAATGAAAAACTGTTTTTT. This translates into CASSDPRTGANEKLFF.

This chain links TRBV6-4 with TRBJ2-7; 8 positions agree with TRBD1. Germline assignment: CDR1 MRHNA and CDR2 SNTAGT. The CDR3 runs 12 residues. V lost 7 bases, J lost 10 bases, and 9 bases stayed unmatched. The CDR3 region is CASIRTGGPQYF. CDR3 coding DNA: TGTGCCAGCATCCGAACAGGGGGACCCCAGTACTTC.

The chain joins TRBV9 to TRBJ1-5; D unresolved. In germline, CDR1 is SGDLS, CDR2 YYNGEE. The V end was cut by 0 bases, the J end by 3 bases, with 7 bases between. The CDR3 has 14 residues. The CDR3 reads CASSVGQNNQPQHF. CDR3 coding DNA: TGTGCCAGCAGCGTAGGGCAAAACAATCAGCCCCAGCATTTT.

The chain links TRBV4-3 to TRBJ2-7; D is possibly TRBD1 or TRBD2 (5 bases each). CDR1 LGHNA and CDR2 YSLEER come from the germline V gene. There are 14 residues in the CDR3. Trimming took 4 bases from V and 4 from J, leaving 14 bases between them. Written as DNA, the CDR3 is TGCGCCAGCAGCCCCCGGGACGGAGATTACGAGCAGTACTTC. It codes for CASSPRDGDYEQYF.

This chain links TRBV11-2 with TRBJ2-7; perhaps TRBD2 as D (6 bases). Trimming pared 8 bases from V and 3 bases from J, leaving 14 bases between. The CDR3 contains 13 residues. Germline values: CDR1 SGHAT, CDR2 FQNNGV. CDR3 sequence: CASSAGLYYEQYF. The CDR3 region has the DNA TGTGCCAGCTCAGCAGGACTATACTACGAGCAGTACTTC.

V is TRBV7-9 and J is TRBJ2-1; TRBD1 or TRBD2 may be the D gene (6 bases each). The CDR3 sequence is 13 residues long. Germline CDR1 SEHNR, CDR2 FQNEAQ (reference sequence). Trimming cost V 6 bases and J 7 bases, with 13 bases left between them. Here the CDR3 reads CASSNRDWNEQFF. CDR3 DNA: TGTGCCAGCAGTAACAGGGACTGGAATGAGCAGTTCTTC. Looking up the rest from reference TRBV7-9 and TRBJ2-1 gives the full variable domain: DTGVSQNPRHKITKRGQNVTFRCDPISEHNRLYWYRQTLGQGPEFLTYFQNEAQLEKSRLLSDRFSAERPKGSFSTLEIQRTEQGDSAMYLCASSNRDWNEQFFGPGTRLTVL.

This sequence joins TRBV7-9 and TRBJ2-1; 7 nucleotides match TRBD1. Trimming cost V 5 bases and J 3 bases; bases outside gene matches: 10. CDR3 length equals 16 residues. Germline loops: CDR1 SEHNR, CDR2 FQNEAQ (reference sequence). CDR3 DNA: TGTGCCAGCAGCCCGACAGGGATTCAAGTCTACAATGAGCAGTTCTTC. Its protein product is CASSPTGIQVYNEQFF.

The chain recombines TRBV5-6 with TRBJ2-7, with unresolved D. V lost 3 bases, J lost 3 bases, and 7 bases lay in between. CDR3 length equals 12 residues. Germline assignment: CDR1 SGHDT and CDR2 YYEEEE. Here the CDR3 reads CASSSTDYEQYF. The CDR3 DNA sequence: TGTGCCAGCAGCTCGACTGACTACGAGCAGTACTTC.

The V gene is TRBV10-3, the J gene TRBJ1-2; no clear D. The CDR3 extends over 12 amino acids. Trimming removed 0 bases at V and 6 bases at J, with 5 bases between. Per the germline V gene, CDR1 is ENHRY and CDR2 is SYGVKD. The CDR3 bases are TGTGCCATCAGTGAGTCGGAGGATGGCTACACCTTC. It translates to CAISESEDGYTF.

The chain employs TRBV7-9 and TRBJ1-1; the D gene is possibly TRBD1 (6 bases). Germline assignment: CDR1 SEHNR and CDR2 FQNEAQ (reference sequence). The V gene lost 5 bases and the J gene lost 2 bases, with 18 bases spanning the gap. This CDR3 comprises 16 residues. CDR3 loop: CASSLGRSGQNTEAFF. The CDR3 DNA follows: TGTGCCAGCAGCCTAGGTCGTTCGGGACAAAACACTGAAGCTTTCTTT.

The chain couples TRBV7-9 to TRBJ2-4; D is uncertain. Trimming took off 5 bases at V and 3 bases at J, with 17 bases between the two ends. The CDR3 loop spans 16 amino acids. Germline V gene data show CDR1 as SEHNR and CDR2 as FQNEAQ (reference sequence). As DNA, the CDR3 is TGTGCCAGCAGCAACAGAGAACAAATAGGCAAAAACATTCAGTACTTC. Translated, it gives CASSNREQIGKNIQYF.